What follows describes a single TCR beta chain. As originally analysed: Reference gene primer amplification in the assay estimated nucleated cell counts. Sequencing used immunoSEQ multiplex PCR; TCRdb keeps in-frame clones, though not all of them. The D gene and trimming were derived from the DNA, and the V and J assignments and clone size from that table. The profile shows about 38,000 clones, 84% of them singletons. These data belong to a study of blood T cell repertoires in COVID-19. Study at large: Some COVID-19 samples were acute and others convalescent; all came from the United States, Italy and Spain. PBMCs, B-cell-depleted T cells, or T cells provided the cDNA or gDNA that made up the material.

Seattle's cohort entered during active infection and was followed longitudinally. The CDR3 extends over 16 amino acids. Germline V lookup: CDR1 SNHLY, CDR2 FYNNEI. J gave up 5 bases and V 4 bases, and 5 bases lay outside the gene matches. Input material: peripheral blood. This TCR came from a man aged 60 to 69 with COVID-19, enrolled during active disease. The chain uses TRBV2 and TRBJ2-3; 14 positions match TRBD2. The CDR3 DNA is TGTGCCAGCAGTGCGACTAGCGGGAGGGCTGGAGATACGCAGTATTTT. This translates into CASSATSGRAGDTQYF.